This T cell receptor (beta chain) stems from a study of blood T cell repertoires in COVID-19. In the authors' workflow: Scientists estimated how many nucleated cells there were by amplifying reference gene primers. Sequencing used immunoSEQ multiplex PCR; TCRdb keeps in-frame clones, though not all of them. The DNA gave D and trimming, while V, J and clone size come from that table. Of about 250,000 clones detected, roughly 86% appear once; the ten largest clones hold 2.6%. Enrolled through a virtual design, the participants were between roughly 18 and 95 years of age and came from about two dozen US areas. Cohorts were assigned according to the clinical history that participants reported. CDR3 length: 11 residues. Germline V gene sequence: CDR1 SGHAT, CDR2 FQNNGV. With 5 bases removed from V and 6 bases from J, the gap between germline ends came to 6 bases.

This clonotype originated in a woman aged 25 to 39 with acute COVID-19. This chain uses TRBV11-2 with TRBJ2-3; D remains ambiguous. The specimen sequenced was PBMCs or T cells enriched from blood (not recorded which). DNA of the CDR3: TGTGCCAGCAGCCTCCTTGATACGCAGTATTTT. Amino acids: CASSLLDTQYF.